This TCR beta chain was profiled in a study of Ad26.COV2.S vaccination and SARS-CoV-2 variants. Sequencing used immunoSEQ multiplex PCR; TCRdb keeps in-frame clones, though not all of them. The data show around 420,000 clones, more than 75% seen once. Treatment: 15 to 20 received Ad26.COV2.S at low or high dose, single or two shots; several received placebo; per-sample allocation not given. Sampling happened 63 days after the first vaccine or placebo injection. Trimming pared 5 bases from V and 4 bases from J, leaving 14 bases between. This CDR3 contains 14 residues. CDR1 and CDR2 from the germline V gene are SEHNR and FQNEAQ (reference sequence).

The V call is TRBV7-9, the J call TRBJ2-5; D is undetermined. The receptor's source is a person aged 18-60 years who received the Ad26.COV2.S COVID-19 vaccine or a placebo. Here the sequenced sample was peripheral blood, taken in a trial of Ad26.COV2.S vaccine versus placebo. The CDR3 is CASSPAGSPETQYF. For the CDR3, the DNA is TGTGCCAGCAGCCCGGCTGGCAGTCCAGAGACCCAGTACTTC.